Listed below are T cell receptor beta chains from one sample, sequenced in a study of human T cells and chemical hapten exposure. Each CDR3 protein is one row after TCRdb ran MiXCR on the reads. The sample lists 120,000 or so distinct CDR3 sequences; more than 8.5% were seen once. The source material was whole blood. These receptors were taken from a human donor in good health. Some clones in this sample may be carry-over from other donors' samples. Both conserved end residues are part of each CDR3. The order of the fields is CDR3 length, D gene, V gene, J gene, clone size, CDR3 protein, CDR3 DNA. The D gene is left open where the match is weak. Only part of the rows carry a size: once, few, many, or a class if the clone is expanded.

>15|NA|TRBV7-9|TRBJ1-2|few
CASLPQAGPNYGYTF
TGTGCCAGCCTCCCGCAGGCGGGACCGAACTATGGCTACACCTTC
>13|NA|TRBV12-3/TRBV12-4|TRBJ2-7|NA
CASSPTGWDEQYF
TGTGCCAGCAGCCCGACAGGATGGGACGAGCAGTACTTC
>15|NA|TRBV12-3/TRBV12-4|TRBJ1-1|NA
CASSNSVHTNTEAFF
TGTGCCAGCAGTAATTCGGTTCACACGAACACTGAAGCTTTCTTT
>16|TRBD1|TRBV7-9|TRBJ1-5|few
CASSQGDRGRNQPQHF
TGTGCCAGCAGCCAGGGAGACAGGGGACGCAATCAGCCCCAGCATTTT
>12|TRBD1|TRBV29-1|TRBJ2-7|many
CSVGDRSYEQYF
TGCAGCGTTGGGGACAGGTCCTACGAGCAGTACTTC
>16|NA|TRBV25-1|TRBJ2-2|NA
CASSDMGKSNTGELFF
TGTGCCAGCAGTGATATGGGGAAATCGAACACCGGGGAGCTGTTTTTT
>14|NA|TRBV23-1|TRBJ2-7|few
CASSPTETGYEQYF
TGCGCCAGCAGTCCTACCGAGACAGGCTACGAGCAGTACTTC
>18|NA|TRBV9|TRBJ2-6|many
CASSVGPSANSGANVLTF
TGTGCCAGCAGCGTTGGCCCAAGCGCCAACTCTGGGGCCAACGTCCTGACTTTC
>13|NA|TRBV6-4|TRBJ1-1|many
CASSEQGGTEAFF
TGTGCCAGCAGTGAGCAGGGAGGGACTGAAGCTTTCTTT
>16|TRBD1|TRBV4-1|TRBJ1-1|many
CASSQETGALNTEAFF
TGCGCCAGCAGCCAAGAAACAGGGGCCTTGAACACTGAAGCTTTCTTT
>14|NA|TRBV29-1|TRBJ2-1|NA
CSVEDRDFHNEQFF
TGCAGCGTTGAAGACCGGGATTTTCACAATGAGCAGTTCTTC
>14|NA|TRBV7-2|TRBJ1-2|few
CASSQTTGHYGYTF
TGTGCCAGCAGCCAAACTACAGGACACTATGGCTACACCTTC
>16|TRBD2|TRBV5-1|TRBJ2-1|NA
CASSLQAGYSYNEQFF
TGCGCCAGCAGCTTACAAGCGGGGTACTCCTACAATGAGCAGTTCTTC
>12|NA|TRBV2|TRBJ2-7|NA
CASSESGFEQYF
TGTGCCAGCAGTGAATCAGGGTTCGAGCAGTACTTC
>16|NA|TRBV7-9|TRBJ1-3|many
CASSLAGQYSGNTIYF
TGTGCCAGCAGCTTAGCGGGGCAATACTCTGGAAACACCATATATTTT
>13|NA|TRBV12-3/TRBV12-4|TRBJ1-2|many
CASSLGGNYGYTF
TGTGCCAGCAGTTTAGGGGGGAACTATGGCTACACCTTC